This T cell receptor (beta chain) was identified during a study of Graves' ophthalmopathy and Graves' hyperthyroidism. Investigators amplified TCR beta CDR3 regions from RNA transcripts. An opening RT-PCR round employed HTBI primers and preceded a second-round multiplex PCR. One entry per CDR3 protein, called by TCRdb with MiXCR from the multiplex PCR reads. The sample contains around 1.1 million distinct CDR3 sequences, around a third of which appear only once. Patients were left out if they had other autoimmune diseases, uncontrolled infections, pregnancy or lactation. This clonotype was seen just once. The antigen remains undetermined. The CDR3 is made up of 17 amino acids. Per the germline V gene, CDR1 is ENHRY and CDR2 is SYGVKD. V dropped 2 bases and J dropped 2; count of bases not matched to a gene: 9. Study findings and constraints: Thyroid clonotypes that were expanded above 0.001 frequency mostly also appeared in blood.

The receptor was derived from an adult man with Graves' hyperthyroidism. The sample was peripheral blood or thyroid tissue (not recorded which). The chain employs TRBV10-3 and TRBJ1-2, with 9 bases that match TRBD1. The CDR3 DNA is TGTGCCATCAGTGAGCGCTCGGACAGGGGTGCGAACTATGGCTACACCTTC. It codes for CAISERSDRGANYGYTF.